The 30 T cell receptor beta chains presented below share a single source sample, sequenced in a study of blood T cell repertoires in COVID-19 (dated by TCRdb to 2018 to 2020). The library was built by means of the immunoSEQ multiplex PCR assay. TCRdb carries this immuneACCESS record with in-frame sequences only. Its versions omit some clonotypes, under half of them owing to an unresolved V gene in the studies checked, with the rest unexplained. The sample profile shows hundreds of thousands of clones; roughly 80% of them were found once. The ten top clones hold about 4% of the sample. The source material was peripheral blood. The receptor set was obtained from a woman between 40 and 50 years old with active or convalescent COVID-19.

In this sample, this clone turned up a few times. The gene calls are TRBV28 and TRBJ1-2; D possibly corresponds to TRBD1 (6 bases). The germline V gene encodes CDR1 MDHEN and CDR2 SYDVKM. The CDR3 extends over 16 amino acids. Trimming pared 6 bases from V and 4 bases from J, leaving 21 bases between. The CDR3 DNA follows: TGTGCCAGCAGGCCATCCGGGGGGCAAGGGTCCTATGGCTACACCTTC. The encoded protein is CASRPSGGQGSYGYTF.

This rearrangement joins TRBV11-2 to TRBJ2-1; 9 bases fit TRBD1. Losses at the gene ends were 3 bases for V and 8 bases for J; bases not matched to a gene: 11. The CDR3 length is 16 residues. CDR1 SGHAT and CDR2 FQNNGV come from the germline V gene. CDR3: CASSLTWDRVRDEQFF. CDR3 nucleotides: TGTGCCAGCAGCTTGACCTGGGACAGGGTAAGGGATGAGCAGTTCTTC.

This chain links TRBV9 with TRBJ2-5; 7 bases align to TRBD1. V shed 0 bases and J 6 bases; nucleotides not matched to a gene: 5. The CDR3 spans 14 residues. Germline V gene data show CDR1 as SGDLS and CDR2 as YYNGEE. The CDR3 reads CASSVEQGLKTQYF. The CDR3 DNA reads TGTGCCAGCAGCGTAGAACAGGGGCTAAAGACCCAGTACTTC.

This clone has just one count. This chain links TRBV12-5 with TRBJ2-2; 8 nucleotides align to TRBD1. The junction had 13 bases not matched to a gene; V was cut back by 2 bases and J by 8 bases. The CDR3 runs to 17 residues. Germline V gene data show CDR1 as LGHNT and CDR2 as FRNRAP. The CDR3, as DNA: TGTGCTAGTGGTTTGATAACCGGGACAGGTATTAGGGGGGAGCTGTTTTTT. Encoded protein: CASGLITGTGIRGELFF.

CDR3 nucleotide sequence: TGTGCCAGCAGAATGGACAGGGGCACTGAAGCTTTCTTT. Amino acids: CASRMDRGTEAFF. The V gene is TRBV11-1, the J gene TRBJ1-1; TRBD1 aligns across 9 bases. V lost 6 bases to trimming and J lost 4 bases; unmatched junction nucleotides: 3. From germline, CDR1 is SGHAT and CDR2 FQDESV (reference sequence). The CDR3 totals 13 residues.

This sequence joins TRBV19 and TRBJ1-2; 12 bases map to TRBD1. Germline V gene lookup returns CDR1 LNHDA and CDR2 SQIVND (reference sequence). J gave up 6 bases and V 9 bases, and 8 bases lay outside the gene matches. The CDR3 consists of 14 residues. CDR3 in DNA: TGTGCCAGGCGGGACAGGGGGCTTTGTGATGGCTACACCTTC. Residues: CARRDRGLCDGYTF.

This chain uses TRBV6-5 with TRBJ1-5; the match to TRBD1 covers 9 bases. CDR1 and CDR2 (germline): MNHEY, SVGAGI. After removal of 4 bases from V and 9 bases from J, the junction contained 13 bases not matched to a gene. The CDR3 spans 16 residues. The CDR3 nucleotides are TGTGCCAGCAGTTCTTGGGACAGGGAAGGGGTTGGGCCCCAGCATTTT. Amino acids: CASSSWDREGVGPQHF.

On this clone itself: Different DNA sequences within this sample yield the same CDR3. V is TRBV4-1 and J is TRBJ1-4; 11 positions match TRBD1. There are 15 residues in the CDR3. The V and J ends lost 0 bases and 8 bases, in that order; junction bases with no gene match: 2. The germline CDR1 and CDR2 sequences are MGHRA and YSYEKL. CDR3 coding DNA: TGCGCCAGCAGCCAAGATGGGACAGGGGGGGAAAAACTGTTTTTT. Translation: CASSQDGTGGEKLFF.

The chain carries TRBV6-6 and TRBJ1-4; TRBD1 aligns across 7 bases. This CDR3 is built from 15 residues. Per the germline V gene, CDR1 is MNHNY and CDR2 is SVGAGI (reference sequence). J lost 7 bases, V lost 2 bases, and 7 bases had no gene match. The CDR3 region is CASSYGQARGEKLFF. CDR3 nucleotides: TGTGCCAGCAGTTACGGACAGGCCCGGGGTGAAAAACTGTTTTTT.

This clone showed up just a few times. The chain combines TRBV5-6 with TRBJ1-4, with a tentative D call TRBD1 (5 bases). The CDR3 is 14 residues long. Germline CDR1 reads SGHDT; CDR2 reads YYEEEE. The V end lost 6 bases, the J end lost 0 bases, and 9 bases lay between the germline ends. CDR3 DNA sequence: TGTGCCAGCATAAGACAGACAACTAATGAAAAACTGTTTTTT. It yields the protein CASIRQTTNEKLFF.

Written as DNA, the CDR3 is TGCGCCAGCAGCCAGGCGCGGGCCACAGATACGCAGTATTTT. This encodes CASSQARATDTQYF. This chain joins TRBV5-1 and TRBJ2-3; maybe TRBD2 (5 bases). V was trimmed by 4 bases and J by 2 bases, leaving 11 bases between them. Germline assignment: CDR1 SGHRS and CDR2 YFSETQ. The CDR3 contains 14 residues.

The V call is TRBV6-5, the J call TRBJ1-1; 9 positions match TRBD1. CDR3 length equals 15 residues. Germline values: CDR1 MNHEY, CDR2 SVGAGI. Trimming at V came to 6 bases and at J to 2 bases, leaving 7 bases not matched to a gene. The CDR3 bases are TGTGCCAGCAGAAACAGGGGGCGGGGAAACACTGAAGCTTTCTTT. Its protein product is CASRNRGRGNTEAFF.

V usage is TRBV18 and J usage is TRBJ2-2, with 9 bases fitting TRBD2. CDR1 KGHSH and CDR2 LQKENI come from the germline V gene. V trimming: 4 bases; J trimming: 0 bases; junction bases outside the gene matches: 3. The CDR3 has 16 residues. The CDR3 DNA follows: TGTGCCAGCTCACGTAGCGGGGGTGCGAACACCGGGGAGCTGTTTTTT. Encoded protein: CASSRSGGANTGELFF. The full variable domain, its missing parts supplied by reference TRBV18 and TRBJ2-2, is NAGVMQNPRHLVRRRGQEARLRCSPMKGHSHVYWYRQLPEEGLKFMVYLQKENIIDESGMPKERFSAEFPKEGPSILRIQQVVRGDSAAYFCASSRSGGANTGELFFGEGSRLTVL.

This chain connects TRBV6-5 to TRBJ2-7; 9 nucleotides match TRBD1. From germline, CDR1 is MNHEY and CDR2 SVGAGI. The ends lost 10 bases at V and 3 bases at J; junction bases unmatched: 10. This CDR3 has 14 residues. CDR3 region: CATRPGQGDYEQYF. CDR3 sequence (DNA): TGTGCCACCCGGCCGGGACAGGGCGACTACGAGCAGTACTTC.

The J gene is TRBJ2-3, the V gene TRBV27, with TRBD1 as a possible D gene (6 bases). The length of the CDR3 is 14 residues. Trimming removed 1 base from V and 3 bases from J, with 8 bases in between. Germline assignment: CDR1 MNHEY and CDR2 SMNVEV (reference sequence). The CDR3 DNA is TGTGCCAGCAGTTTATTGCAGGGGACAGATACGCAGTATTTT. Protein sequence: CASSLLQGTDTQYF.

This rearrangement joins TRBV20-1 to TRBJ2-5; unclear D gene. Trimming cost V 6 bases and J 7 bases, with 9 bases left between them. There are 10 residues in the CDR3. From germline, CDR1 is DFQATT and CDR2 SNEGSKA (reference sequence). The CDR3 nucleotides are TGCAGTGCCCAAGCCATGACCCAGTACTTC. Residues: CSAQAMTQYF.

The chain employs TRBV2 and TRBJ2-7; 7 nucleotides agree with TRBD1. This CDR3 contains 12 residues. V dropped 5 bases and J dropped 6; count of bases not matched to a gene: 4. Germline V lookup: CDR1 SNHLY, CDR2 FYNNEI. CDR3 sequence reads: CASSWTGVEQYV. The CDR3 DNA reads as TGTGCCAGCAGTTGGACAGGAGTCGAGCAGTACGTC.

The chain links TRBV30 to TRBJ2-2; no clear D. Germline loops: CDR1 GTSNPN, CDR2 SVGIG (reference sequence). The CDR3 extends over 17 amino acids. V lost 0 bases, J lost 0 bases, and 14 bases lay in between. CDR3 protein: CAWSVLVGEPNTGELFF. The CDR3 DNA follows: TGTGCCTGGAGTGTACTTGTAGGAGAGCCGAACACCGGGGAGCTGTTTTTT.

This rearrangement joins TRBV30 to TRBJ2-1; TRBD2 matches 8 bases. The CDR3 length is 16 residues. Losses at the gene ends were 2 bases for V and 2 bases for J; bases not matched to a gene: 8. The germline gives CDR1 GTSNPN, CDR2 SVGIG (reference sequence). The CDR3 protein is CAWSSSGGLPYNEQFF. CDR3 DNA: TGTGCCTGGAGTTCGAGCGGGGGCCTTCCCTACAATGAGCAGTTCTTC. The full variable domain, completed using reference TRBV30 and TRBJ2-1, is SQTIHQWPATLVQPVGSPLSLECTVEGTSNPNLYWYRQAAGRGLQLLFYSVGIGQISSEVPQNLSASRPQDRQFILSSKKLLLSDSGFYLCAWSSSGGLPYNEQFFGPGTRLTVL.

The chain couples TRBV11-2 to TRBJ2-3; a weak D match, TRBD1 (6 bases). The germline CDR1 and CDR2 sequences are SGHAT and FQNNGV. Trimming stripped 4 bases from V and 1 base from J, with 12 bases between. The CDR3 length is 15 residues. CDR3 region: CASSSARTGTDTQYF. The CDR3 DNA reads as TGTGCCAGCAGCTCCGCCCGGACAGGCACAGATACGCAGTATTTT.

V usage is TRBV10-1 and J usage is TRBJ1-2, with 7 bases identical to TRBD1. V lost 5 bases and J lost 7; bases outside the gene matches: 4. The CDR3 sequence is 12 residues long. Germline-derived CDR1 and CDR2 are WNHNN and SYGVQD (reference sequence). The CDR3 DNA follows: TGCGCCAGCAGTAATGACAGGGTTGGCTACACCTTC. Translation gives CASSNDRVGYTF.

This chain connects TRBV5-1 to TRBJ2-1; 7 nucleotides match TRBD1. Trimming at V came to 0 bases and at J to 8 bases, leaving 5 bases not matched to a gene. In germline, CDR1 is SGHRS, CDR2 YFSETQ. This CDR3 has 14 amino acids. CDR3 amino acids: CASSLVQGNYEQFF. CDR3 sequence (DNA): TGCGCCAGCAGCTTGGTACAGGGGAACTATGAGCAGTTCTTC.

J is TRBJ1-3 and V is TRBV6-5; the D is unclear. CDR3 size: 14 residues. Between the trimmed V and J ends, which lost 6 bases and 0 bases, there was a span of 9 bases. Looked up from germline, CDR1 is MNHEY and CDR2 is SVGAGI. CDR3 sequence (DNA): TGTGCCAGCAGCCCCAACTTCTCTGGAAACACCATATATTTT. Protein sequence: CASSPNFSGNTIYF.

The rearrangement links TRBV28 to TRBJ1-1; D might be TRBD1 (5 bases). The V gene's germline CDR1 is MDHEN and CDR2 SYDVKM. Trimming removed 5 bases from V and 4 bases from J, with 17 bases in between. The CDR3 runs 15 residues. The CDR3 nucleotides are TGTGCCAGCAGTGCAAATCAAGGAAGGGGCACTGAAGCTTTCTTT. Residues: CASSANQGRGTEAFF.

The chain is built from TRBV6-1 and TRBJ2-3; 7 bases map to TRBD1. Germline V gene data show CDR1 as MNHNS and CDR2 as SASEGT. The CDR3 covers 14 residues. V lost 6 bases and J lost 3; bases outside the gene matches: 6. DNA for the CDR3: TGTGCCAGCAGAGAGGGGACAGTTACAGATACGCAGTATTTT. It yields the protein CASREGTVTDTQYF.

CDR3: CASSQVLLSRANTEAFF. The CDR3 nucleotides are TGTGCCAGCAGCCAAGTCCTTCTTTCGCGGGCGAACACTGAAGCTTTCTTT. V gene TRBV3-1 (or the pseudogene TRBV3-2) combines with J gene TRBJ1-1, with D unclear. Germline V gene data show CDR1 as LGHDT and CDR2 as YNNKEL (reference sequence). Trimming took off 1 base at V and 1 base at J, with 16 bases between the two ends. CDR3 length equals 17 residues.

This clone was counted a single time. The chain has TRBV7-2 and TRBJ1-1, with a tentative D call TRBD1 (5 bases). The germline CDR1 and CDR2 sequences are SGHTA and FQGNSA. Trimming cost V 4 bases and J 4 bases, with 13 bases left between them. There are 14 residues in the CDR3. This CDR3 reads CASSSRQNPTEAFF. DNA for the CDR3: TGTGCCAGCAGCTCCCGACAGAACCCCACTGAAGCTTTCTTT.

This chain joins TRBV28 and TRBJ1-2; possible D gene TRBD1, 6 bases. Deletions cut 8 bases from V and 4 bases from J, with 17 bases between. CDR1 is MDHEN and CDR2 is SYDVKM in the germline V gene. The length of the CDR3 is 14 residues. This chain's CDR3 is CASGPPQGLYGYTF. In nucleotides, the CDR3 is TGTGCCAGCGGGCCCCCACAGGGCCTCTATGGCTACACCTTC.

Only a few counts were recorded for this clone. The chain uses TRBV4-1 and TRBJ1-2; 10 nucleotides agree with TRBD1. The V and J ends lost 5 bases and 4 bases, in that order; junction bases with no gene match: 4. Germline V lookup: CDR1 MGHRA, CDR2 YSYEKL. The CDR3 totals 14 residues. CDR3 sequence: CASSDRGRGYGYTF. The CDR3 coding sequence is TGCGCCAGCAGCGACAGGGGGCGAGGCTATGGCTACACCTTC.

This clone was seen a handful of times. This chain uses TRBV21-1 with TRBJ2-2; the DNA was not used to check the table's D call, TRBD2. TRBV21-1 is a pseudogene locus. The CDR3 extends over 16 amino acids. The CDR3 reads CASSKYTAGGTGELFF. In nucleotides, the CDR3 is TGTGCCAGCAGCAAGTATACGGCGGGGGGCACCGGGGAGCTGTTTTTT.